This TCR beta chain was found in a study of T-cell reconstitution after alpha-beta-depleted transplantation in children. A TCRbeta library incorporating unique molecular identifiers was prepared. Via MiXCR, TCRdb re-called the PCR reads, giving one row per CDR3 protein. The repertoire consists of 190,000 or so distinct CDR3 sequences, with 6% to 7% occurring once and the leading ten covering more than 2.5%. Germline CDR1 and CDR2: MNHEY and SVGEGT. Trimming pared 2 bases from V and 3 bases from J, leaving 10 bases between. The CDR3 runs 14 residues. This clonotype was counted ten times or more. The receptor was derived from a human donor who donated a stem cell graft to a child with Wiskott-Aldrich syndrome. The V and J genes are TRBV6-2 or TRBV6-3 and TRBJ1-1; weak D call: TRBD1 (6 bases). Sequencing was performed on PBMCs from the stem cell graft donor, taken from the stem cell graft. The CDR3 nucleotides are TGTGCCAGCAGTTACCCGACAGGATACACTGAAGCTTTCTTT. Amino acid sequence: CASSYPTGYTEAFF.